This entry describes one T cell receptor beta chain. TCRdb reprocessed the 5' RACE reads via MiXCR and lists one record per CDR3 protein. The top ten hold roughly 21% of the sample, which has 350,000 to 500,000 distinct CDR3 sequences, around 17% seen once. These data belong to a study of T-cell memory formation after mild COVID-19. From germline, CDR1 is SGHRS and CDR2 YFSETQ. The CDR3 spans 15 residues. The V segment lost 0 bases and the J segment 6 bases; nucleotides outside the gene matches: 6. This rearrangement joins TRBV5-1 to TRBJ1-5; TRBD1 matches 7 bases. Source material: PBMCs or a T cell subset sorted from them (not recorded which). This TCR was sampled from a man between 18 and 29 years old who had mild COVID-19 (a few samples of this study predate the infection). Cell type and time point are not known. CDR3 residues: CASSLGQGDSQPQHF. In DNA form, the CDR3 reads TGCGCCAGCAGCTTGGGGCAGGGGGACAGTCAGCCCCAGCATTTT.